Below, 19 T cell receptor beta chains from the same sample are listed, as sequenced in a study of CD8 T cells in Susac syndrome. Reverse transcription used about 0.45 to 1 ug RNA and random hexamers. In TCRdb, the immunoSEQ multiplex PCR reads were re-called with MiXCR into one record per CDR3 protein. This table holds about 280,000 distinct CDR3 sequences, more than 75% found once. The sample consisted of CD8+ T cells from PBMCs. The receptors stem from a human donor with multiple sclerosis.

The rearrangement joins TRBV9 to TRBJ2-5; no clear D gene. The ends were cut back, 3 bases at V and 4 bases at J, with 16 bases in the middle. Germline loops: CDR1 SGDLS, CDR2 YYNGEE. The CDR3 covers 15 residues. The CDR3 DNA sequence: TGTGCCAGCAGCGCCGCTAGGAAGGTTGGAGAGACCCAGTACTTC. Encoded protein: CASSAARKVGETQYF.

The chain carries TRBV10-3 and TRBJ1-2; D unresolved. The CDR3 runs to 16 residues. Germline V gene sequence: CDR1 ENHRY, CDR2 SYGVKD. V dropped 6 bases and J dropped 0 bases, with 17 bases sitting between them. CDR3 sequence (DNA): TGTGCCATCAGCCCCAGAAAGGACGGAGCTAACTATGGCTACACCTTC. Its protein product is CAISPRKDGANYGYTF.

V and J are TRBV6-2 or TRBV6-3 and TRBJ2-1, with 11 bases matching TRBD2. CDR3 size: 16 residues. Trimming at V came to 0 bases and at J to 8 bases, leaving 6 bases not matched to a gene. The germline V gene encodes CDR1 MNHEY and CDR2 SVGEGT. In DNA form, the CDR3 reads TGTGCCAGCAGTTACTCTGAGACTAGCGGGATCGATGAGCAGTTCTTC. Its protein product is CASSYSETSGIDEQFF.

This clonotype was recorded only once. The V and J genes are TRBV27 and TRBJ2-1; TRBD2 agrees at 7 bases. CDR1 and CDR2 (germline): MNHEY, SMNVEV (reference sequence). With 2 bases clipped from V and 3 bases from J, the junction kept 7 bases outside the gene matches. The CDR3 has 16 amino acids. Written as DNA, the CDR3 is TGTGCCAGCAGTTTAATCGGGACTAAATTCTACAATGAGCAGTTCTTC. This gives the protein CASSLIGTKFYNEQFF.

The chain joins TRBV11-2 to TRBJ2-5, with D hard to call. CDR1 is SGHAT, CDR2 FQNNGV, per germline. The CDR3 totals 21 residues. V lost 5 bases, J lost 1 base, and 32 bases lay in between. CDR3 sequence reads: CASSRSPRTGSTYHFQETQYF. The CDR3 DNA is TGTGCCAGCAGCCGTTCCCCTCGGACCGGCTCCACTTACCATTTCCAAGAGACCCAGTACTTC.

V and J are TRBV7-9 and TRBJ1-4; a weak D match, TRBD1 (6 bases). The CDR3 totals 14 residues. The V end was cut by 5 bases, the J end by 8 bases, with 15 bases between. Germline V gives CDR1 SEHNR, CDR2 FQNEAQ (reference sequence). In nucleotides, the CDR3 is TGTGCCAGCAGCCAGGCACAGGGCGTGGAAAAACTGTTTTTT. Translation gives CASSQAQGVEKLFF. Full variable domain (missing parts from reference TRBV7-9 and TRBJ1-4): DTGVSQNPRHKITKRGQNVTFRCDPISEHNRLYWYRQTLGQGPEFLTYFQNEAQLEKSRLLSDRFSAERPKGSFSTLEIQRTEQGDSAMYLCASSQAQGVEKLFFGSGTQLSVL.

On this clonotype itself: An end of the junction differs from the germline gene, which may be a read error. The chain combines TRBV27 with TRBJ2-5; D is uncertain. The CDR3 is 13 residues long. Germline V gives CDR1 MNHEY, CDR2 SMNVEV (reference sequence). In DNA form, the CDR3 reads TGTGCCAGCAGTTTTCAACAGCAAGGGACCCAGTACTTC. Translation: CASSFQQQGTQYF.

CDR3 coding DNA: TGCGCCAGCAGCGACCGGGACACTTTGAACACTGAAGCTTTCTTT. Its translation: CASSDRDTLNTEAFF. The chain combines TRBV5-1 with TRBJ1-1; possibly TRBD1 for D (6 bases). Looked up from germline, CDR1 is SGHRS and CDR2 is YFSETQ. The CDR3 extends over 15 amino acids. V lost 4 bases to trimming and J lost 0 bases, with 13 bases between them.

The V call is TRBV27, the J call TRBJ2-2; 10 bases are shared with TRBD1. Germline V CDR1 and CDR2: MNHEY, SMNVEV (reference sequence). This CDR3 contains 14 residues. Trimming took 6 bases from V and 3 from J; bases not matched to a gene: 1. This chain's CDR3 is CASRGTGDTGELFF. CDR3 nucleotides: TGTGCCAGCAGGGGGACAGGGGACACCGGGGAGCTGTTTTTT.

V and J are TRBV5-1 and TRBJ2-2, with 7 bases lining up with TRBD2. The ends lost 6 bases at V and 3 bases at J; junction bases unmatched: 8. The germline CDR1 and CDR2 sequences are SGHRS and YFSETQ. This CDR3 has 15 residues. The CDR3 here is CASIESTSDTGELFF. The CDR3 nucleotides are TGCGCCAGCATCGAATCTACTAGCGACACCGGGGAGCTGTTTTTT.

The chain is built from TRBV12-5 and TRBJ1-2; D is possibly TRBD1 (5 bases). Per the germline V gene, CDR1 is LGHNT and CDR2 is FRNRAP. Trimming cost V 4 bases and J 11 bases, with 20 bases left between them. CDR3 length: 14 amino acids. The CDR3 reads CASGSPGATVRYTF. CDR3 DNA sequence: TGTGCTAGTGGTTCGCCTGGGGCAACTGTGAGGTACACCTTC.

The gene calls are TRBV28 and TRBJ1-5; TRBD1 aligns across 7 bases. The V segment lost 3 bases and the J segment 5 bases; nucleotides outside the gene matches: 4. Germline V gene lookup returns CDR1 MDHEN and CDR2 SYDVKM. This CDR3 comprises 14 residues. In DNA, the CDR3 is TGTGCCAGCAGTTTGAGGGACAGCCATCAGCCCCAGCATTTT. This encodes CASSLRDSHQPQHF.

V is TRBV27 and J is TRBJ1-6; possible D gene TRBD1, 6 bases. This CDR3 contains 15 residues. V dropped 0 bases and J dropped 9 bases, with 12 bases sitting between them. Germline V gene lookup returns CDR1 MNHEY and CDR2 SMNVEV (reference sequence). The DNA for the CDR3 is TGTGCCAGCAGTTTATCGAGGGGAGGGGGTTCACCCCTCCACTTT. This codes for CASSLSRGGGSPLHF.

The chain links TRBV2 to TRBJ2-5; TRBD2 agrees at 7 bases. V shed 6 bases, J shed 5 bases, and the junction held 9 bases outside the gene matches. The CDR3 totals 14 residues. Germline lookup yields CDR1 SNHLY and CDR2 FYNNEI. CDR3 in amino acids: CASRAGLGGETQYF. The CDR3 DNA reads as TGTGCCAGCAGGGCCGGACTAGGTGGGGAGACCCAGTACTTC.

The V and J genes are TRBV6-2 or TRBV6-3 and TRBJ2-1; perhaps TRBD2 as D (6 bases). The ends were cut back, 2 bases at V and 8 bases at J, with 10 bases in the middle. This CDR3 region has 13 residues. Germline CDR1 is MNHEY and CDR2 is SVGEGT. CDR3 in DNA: TGTGCCAGCAGTTACGGGCGGGGCTATGAGCAGTTCTTC. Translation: CASSYGRGYEQFF.

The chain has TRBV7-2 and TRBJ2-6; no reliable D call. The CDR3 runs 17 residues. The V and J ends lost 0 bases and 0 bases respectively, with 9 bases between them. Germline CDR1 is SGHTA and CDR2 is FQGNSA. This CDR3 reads CASSLAYQHSGANVLTF. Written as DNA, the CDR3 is TGTGCCAGCAGCTTAGCGTACCAACACTCTGGGGCCAACGTCCTGACTTTC.

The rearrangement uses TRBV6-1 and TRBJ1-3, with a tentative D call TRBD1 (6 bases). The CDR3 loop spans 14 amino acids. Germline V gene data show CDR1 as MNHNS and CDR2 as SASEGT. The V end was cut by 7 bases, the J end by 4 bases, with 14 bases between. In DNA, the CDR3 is TGTGCCAGCACCACAGGGAGAGTCGGAAACACCATATATTTT. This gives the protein CASTTGRVGNTIYF.

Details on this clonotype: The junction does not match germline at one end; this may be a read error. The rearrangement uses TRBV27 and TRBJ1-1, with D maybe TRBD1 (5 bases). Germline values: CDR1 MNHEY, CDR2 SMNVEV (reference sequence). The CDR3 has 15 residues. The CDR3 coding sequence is TGTGCCAGCAGTATATCCGGGACGGAGAACACTGAAGCTTTCTTT. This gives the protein CASSISGTENTEAFF.

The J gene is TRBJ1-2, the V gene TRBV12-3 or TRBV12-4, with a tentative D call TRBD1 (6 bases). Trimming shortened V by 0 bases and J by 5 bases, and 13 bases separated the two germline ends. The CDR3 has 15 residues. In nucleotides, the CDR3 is TGTGCCAGCAGTTTAGCGCTGGGGGGCGAGTATGGCTACACCTTC. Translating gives CASSLALGGEYGYTF.